These T cell receptor beta chains were read from a single sample in a study of blood T cell repertoires in COVID-19. TCRdb keeps only in-frame clones here, not all; method: immunoSEQ multiplex PCR. The sample holds about 35,000 clones, almost 85% seen once. The sample comprised peripheral blood. The receptors were gathered from a man older than 75 with active or convalescent COVID-19. Both conserved end residues are part of each CDR3. D genes are given only for firm matches. Not all rows give a size; the values are once, few, many and, for expanded clones, a class.

v_gene,j_gene,d_gene,len,abundance,CDR3nt,CDR3aa
TRBV27,TRBJ1-5,TRBD1,15,NA,TGTGCCAGCTCCTCGACAGGGTCGGGCAATCAGCCCCAGCATTTT,CASSSTGSGNQPQHF
TRBV27,TRBJ1-6,TRBD1,14,NA,TGTGCCAGCAGTCGACAGGGATTTAATTCACCCCTCCACTTT,CASSRQGFNSPLHF
TRBV28,TRBJ1-6,TRBD1,15,once,TGTGCCAGCAGTTTGGCAGGGGGCCAAAATTCACCCCTCCACTTT,CASSLAGGQNSPLHF
TRBV28,TRBJ2-5,TRBD1,15,NA,TGTGCCAGCAGTTTCGCCAGGGGGCGCACGGAGACCCAGTACTTC,CASSFARGRTETQYF
TRBV28,TRBJ2-2,NA,12,NA,TGTGCCAGCAGTCAGGGTCCCGGGGAGCTGTTTTTT,CASSQGPGELFF
TRBV10-1,TRBJ1-2,NA,16,NA,TGCGCCAGCAGGCTCCGAAAATACGCGGGACGGCATGGCTACACCTTC,CASRLRKYAGRHGYTF
TRBV7-9,TRBJ2-5,TRBD1,15,NA,TGTGCCAGCAGCTACGACAGGGGGGGTAAAGAGACCCAGTACTTC,CASSYDRGGKETQYF
TRBV29-1,TRBJ2-3,TRBD2,15,NA,TGCAGCGCGGGGAGACTAGCGGGAGCGGCCGATACGCAGTATTTT,CSAGRLAGAADTQYF
TRBV5-8,TRBJ1-2,NA,14,few,TGTGCCAGCAGCTTGGCATATAAGGGGTATGGCTACACCTTC,CASSLAYKGYGYTF
TRBV12-3/TRBV12-4,TRBJ2-1,NA,12,NA,TGTGCCAGCAGTTTAGTTCCAGGAGGGCAGTTCTTC,CASSLVPGGQFF
TRBV7-9,TRBJ2-3,NA,17,few,TGTGCCAGCCTCGCCCGCGAGGGAGCGGAGCTCACAGATACGCAGTATTTT,CASLAREGAELTDTQYF
TRBV5-4,TRBJ2-7,NA,14,NA,TGTGCCAGCAGCTTGGACAGGGGGGGAGTCGAGCAGTACTTC,CASSLDRGGVEQYF
TRBV7-8,TRBJ2-2,TRBD1,16,NA,TGTGCCAGCAGCCGGGGACAGGGGGCGTTCTTCGGGGAGCTGTTTTTT,CASSRGQGAFFGELFF
TRBV28,TRBJ1-6,NA,14,NA,TGTGCCAGCAGTTTAGAACAGGAAAATTCACCCCTCCACTTT,CASSLEQENSPLHF
TRBV6-6,TRBJ2-1,NA,15,NA,TGTGCCAGCAGTTACTCCGGCGGGTCGGGCAATGAGCAGTTCTTC,CASSYSGGSGNEQFF
TRBV19,TRBJ1-1,TRBD1,14,once,TGTGCCAGTAGTATAACAGGGGCTAACGCTGAAGCTTTCTTT,CASSITGANAEAFF
TRBV27,TRBJ2-1,NA,16,once,TGTGCCAGCAGTGCCCTACTAGGGAGCTCCTACAATGAGCAGTTCTTC,CASSALLGSSYNEQFF
TRBV3-1/TRBV3-2,TRBJ2-1,TRBD2,14,once,TGTGCCAGCAGCGACCGGACTAGCGTCAATGAGCAGTTCTTC,CASSDRTSVNEQFF
TRBV7-8,TRBJ1-3,NA,15,NA,TGTGCCAGCAGCGAAGGGACACAAGGTGGAAACACCATATATTTT,CASSEGTQGGNTIYF
TRBV28,TRBJ2-7,TRBD2,14,NA,TGTGCCAGCAAAGAGGGAGGGTCGGTTTACGAGCAGTACTTC,CASKEGGSVYEQYF
TRBV28,TRBJ1-1,NA,15,medium-sized,TGTGCCAGCAGTGCGACAACAGGGTATGACACTGAAGCTTTCTTT,CASSATTGYDTEAFF
TRBV4-2,TRBJ1-4,NA,16,NA,TGTGCCAGCAGCCAAGATACTGGGGGGGCGAGTGAAAAACTGTTTTTT,CASSQDTGGASEKLFF
TRBV30,TRBJ2-3,NA,14,NA,TGTGCCTGGAGTGTAACCATCCAGGGGAGTACGCAGTATTTT,CAWSVTIQGSTQYF
TRBV5-1,TRBJ2-7,TRBD2,15,NA,TGCGCCAGCAGCTTGACTAGCGGGAGTGGTAACGAGCAGTACTTC,CASSLTSGSGNEQYF
TRBV3-1/TRBV3-2,TRBJ1-1,NA,18,NA,TGTGCCAGCAGCCTTAAACACCCCCTTTCCAGTTGGAACACTGAAGCTTTCTTT,CASSLKHPLSSWNTEAFF
TRBV5-1,TRBJ1-2,NA,13,NA,TGCGCCAGCAGCGAGGACAGCCGCCAGGGGTACACCTTC,CASSEDSRQGYTF
TRBV5-1,TRBJ2-1,NA,16,few,TGCGCCAGCAGCTTGTCTGGGAGCAGCTCCTACAATGAGCAGTTCTTC,CASSLSGSSSYNEQFF
TRBV7-9,TRBJ2-1,TRBD2,16,NA,TGTGCCAGCAGCTCGGGGACTAGCGGAGCTTACAATGAGCAGTTCTTC,CASSSGTSGAYNEQFF
TRBV24-1,TRBJ2-5,NA,12,once,TGTGCCCCCAGCTGGCAGCAAGAGACCCAGTACTTC,CAPSWQQETQYF
TRBV7-8,TRBJ2-1,NA,18,NA,TGTGCCAGCAGCTTAAGGTGGAATAGGGAGCCTTCCTACAATGAGCAGTTCTTC,CASSLRWNREPSYNEQFF
TRBV6-1,TRBJ2-7,TRBD2,15,NA,TGTGCCAGCAGTGAATCGTGGGGAGCGGGATTCGAGCAGTACTTC,CASSESWGAGFEQYF
TRBV28,TRBJ2-2,TRBD2,15,NA,TGTGCCAGCAGTGTCCCTAGCGGGTGGACCGGGGAGCTGTTTTTT,CASSVPSGWTGELFF
TRBV28,TRBJ1-2,TRBD1,13,NA,TGTGCCAGCAGTTCGACAGGGGACTATGGCTACACCTTC,CASSSTGDYGYTF
TRBV25-1,TRBJ2-2,NA,13,NA,TGTGCCAGCCAGGGGCTAAACACCGGGGAGCTGTTTTTT,CASQGLNTGELFF
TRBV9,TRBJ1-1,TRBD1,14,NA,TGTGCCAGCAGCGTAGATACAGGGGGCTCTGAAGCTTTCTTT,CASSVDTGGSEAFF
TRBV5-8,TRBJ2-1,NA,15,NA,TGTGCCAGCAGCTTAGAAGAGGGAGGTTTAAATGAGCAGTTCTTC,CASSLEEGGLNEQFF
TRBV5-4,TRBJ2-1,NA,14,NA,TGTGCCAGTTCAGGGCCAAAGCTCCACGGTGAGCAGTTCTTC,CASSGPKLHGEQFF
TRBV25-1,TRBJ2-3,TRBD2,16,NA,TGTGCCAGCAGCACACTAGCGGGTCAGGTCACAGATACGCAGTATTTT,CASSTLAGQVTDTQYF
TRBV2,TRBJ1-5,NA,15,few,TGTGCCAGCAGTGTAGGGGGTATTTCCTCCCAGCCCCAGCATTTT,CASSVGGISSQPQHF
TRBV3-1/TRBV3-2,TRBJ2-7,NA,12,NA,TGTGCCAGCAGCCAAACCAACAACGAGCAGTACTTC,CASSQTNNEQYF
TRBV28,TRBJ1-2,NA,15,NA,TGTGCCAGCAGTTTAGTGGTAGACACTCAGGGGGGCTACACCTTC,CASSLVVDTQGGYTF
TRBV11-3,TRBJ2-1,NA,16,few,TGTGCCAGCAGCTTAGGTGGGGGGAGCTCCTACAATGAGCAGTTCTTC,CASSLGGGSSYNEQFF
TRBV9,TRBJ2-7,NA,14,NA,TGTGCCAGCAGCGCCACCCTAGGGGGCTACGAGCAGTACTTC,CASSATLGGYEQYF
TRBV4-1,TRBJ1-6,TRBD1,16,NA,TGCGCCAGCAGCCAGGCCCCGGGACAGGGGCATTCACCCCTCCACTTT,CASSQAPGQGHSPLHF
TRBV28,TRBJ2-1,TRBD2,13,NA,TGTGCCAGCAGTCGAGCGGGAGTCGGAGAGCAGTTCTTC,CASSRAGVGEQFF
TRBV29-1,TRBJ1-5,NA,12,few,TGCAGCGTTTCAGTTAGCAATCAGCCCCAGCATTTT,CSVSVSNQPQHF
TRBV4-1,TRBJ2-1,NA,18,NA,TGCGCCAGCAGCCTCCCGATGGTTAGCGGACGTTCCTACAATGAGCAGTTCTTC,CASSLPMVSGRSYNEQFF
TRBV5-1,TRBJ2-1,TRBD1,15,NA,TGCGCCAGCAGCTTGGCCCTGGGACAGCCCAATGAGCAGTTCTTC,CASSLALGQPNEQFF
TRBV9,TRBJ2-5,TRBD2,14,medium-sized,TGTGCCAGCAGCCGGGGGGATAGCCAAGAGACCCAGTACTTC,CASSRGDSQETQYF
TRBV2,TRBJ1-4,NA,18,few,TGTGCCAGCAGTGATATAGACCGAGCAGGGGCAACTAATGAAAAACTGTTTTTT,CASSDIDRAGATNEKLFF
TRBV6-1,TRBJ1-4,TRBD1,15,NA,TGTGCCAGCAGTGAGCAGGGGGCAACTAATGAAAAACTGTTTTTT,CASSEQGATNEKLFF
TRBV6-5,TRBJ2-1,TRBD2,15,NA,TGTGCCAGCAGCCCGGGACTAGCATCCTACAATGAGCAGTTCTTC,CASSPGLASYNEQFF
TRBV11-2,TRBJ2-5,NA,11,once,TGTGCCAGCAGAGCACAAGAGACCCAGTACTTC,CASRAQETQYF